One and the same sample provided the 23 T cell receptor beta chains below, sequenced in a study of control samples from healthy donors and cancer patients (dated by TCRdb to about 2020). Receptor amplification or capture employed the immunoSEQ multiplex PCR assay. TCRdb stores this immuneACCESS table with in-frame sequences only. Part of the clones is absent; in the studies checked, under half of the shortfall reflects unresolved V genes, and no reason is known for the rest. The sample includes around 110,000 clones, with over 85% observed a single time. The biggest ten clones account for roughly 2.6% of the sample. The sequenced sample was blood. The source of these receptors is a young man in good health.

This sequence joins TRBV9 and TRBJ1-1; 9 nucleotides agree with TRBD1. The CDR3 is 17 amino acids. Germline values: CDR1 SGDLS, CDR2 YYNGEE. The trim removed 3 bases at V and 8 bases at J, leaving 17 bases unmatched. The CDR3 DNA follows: TGTGCCAGCAGCGGAGAGGACAGGGGTGCCTTCACGGTAGAAGCTTTCTTT. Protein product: CASSGEDRGAFTVEAFF.

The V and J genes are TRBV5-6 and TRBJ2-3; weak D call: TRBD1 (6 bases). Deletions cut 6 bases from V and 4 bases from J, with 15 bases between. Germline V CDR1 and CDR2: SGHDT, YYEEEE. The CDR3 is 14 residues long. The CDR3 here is CASTTRGGADTQYF. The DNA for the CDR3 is TGTGCCAGCACCACCCGTGGGGGCGCAGATACGCAGTATTTT.

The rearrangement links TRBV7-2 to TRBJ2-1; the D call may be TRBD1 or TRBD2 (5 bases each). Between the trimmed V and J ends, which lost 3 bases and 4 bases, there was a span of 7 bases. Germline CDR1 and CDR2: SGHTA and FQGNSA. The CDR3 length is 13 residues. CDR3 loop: CASSFGAYNEQFF. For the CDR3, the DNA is TGTGCCAGCAGCTTCGGGGCGTACAATGAGCAGTTCTTC. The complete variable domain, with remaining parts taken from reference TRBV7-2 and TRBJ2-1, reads GAGVSQSPSNKVTEKGKDVELRCDPISGHTALYWYRQSLGQGLEFLIYFQGNSAPDKSGLPSDRFSAERTGGSVSTLTIQRTQQEDSAVYLCASSFGAYNEQFFGPGTRLTVL.

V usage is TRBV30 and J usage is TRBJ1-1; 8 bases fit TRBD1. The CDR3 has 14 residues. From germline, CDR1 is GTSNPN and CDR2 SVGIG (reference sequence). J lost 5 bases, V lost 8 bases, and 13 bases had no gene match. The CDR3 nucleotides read TGTGCCCCTTGGGCGGACAGGGATGGGACTGAAGCTTTCTTT. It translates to CAPWADRDGTEAFF.

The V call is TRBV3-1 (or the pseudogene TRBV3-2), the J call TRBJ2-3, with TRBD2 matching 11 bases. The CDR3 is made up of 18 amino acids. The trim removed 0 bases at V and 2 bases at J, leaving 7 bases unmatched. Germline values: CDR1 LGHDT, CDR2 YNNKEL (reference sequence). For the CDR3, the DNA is TGTGCCAGCAGCCAAGATATCGATAGCGGGGGGGTCACAGATACGCAGTATTTT. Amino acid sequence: CASSQDIDSGGVTDTQYF.

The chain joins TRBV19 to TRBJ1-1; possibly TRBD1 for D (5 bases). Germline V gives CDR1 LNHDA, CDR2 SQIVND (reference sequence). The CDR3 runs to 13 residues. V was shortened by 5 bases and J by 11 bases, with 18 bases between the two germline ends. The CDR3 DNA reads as TGTGCCAGTAGTCCAGGGACGTCTTCCCGGGCTTTCTTT. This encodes CASSPGTSSRAFF.

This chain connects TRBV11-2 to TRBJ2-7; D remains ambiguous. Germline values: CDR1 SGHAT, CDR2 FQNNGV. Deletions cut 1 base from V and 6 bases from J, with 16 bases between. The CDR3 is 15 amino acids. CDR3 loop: CASSLGLINTGEQYF. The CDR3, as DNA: TGTGCCAGCAGCTTAGGTTTGATCAATACGGGCGAGCAGTACTTC.

In DNA, the CDR3 is TGTGCCAGCAGCTCCGGACTAGCGGGGGAAACCGGGGAGCTGTTTTTT. It translates to CASSSGLAGETGELFF. This chain connects TRBV5-4 to TRBJ2-2, with 13 positions matching TRBD2. CDR3 length equals 16 residues. CDR1 is SGHNT and CDR2 is YYREEE in the germline V gene (reference sequence). Trimming at V came to 3 bases and at J to 5 bases, leaving 4 bases not matched to a gene.

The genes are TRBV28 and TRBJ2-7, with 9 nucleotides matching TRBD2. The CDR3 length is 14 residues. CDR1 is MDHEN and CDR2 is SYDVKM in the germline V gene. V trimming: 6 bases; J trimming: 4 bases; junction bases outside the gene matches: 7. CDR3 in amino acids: CASRNSGGEYEQYF. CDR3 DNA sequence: TGTGCCAGCAGAAATAGCGGGGGAGAGTACGAGCAGTACTTC.

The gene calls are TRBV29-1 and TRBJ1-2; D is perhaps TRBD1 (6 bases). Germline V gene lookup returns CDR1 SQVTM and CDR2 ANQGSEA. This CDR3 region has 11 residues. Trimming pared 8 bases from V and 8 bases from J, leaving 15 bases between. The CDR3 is CSTRGGGGYTF. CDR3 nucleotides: TGCAGCACCCGGGGAGGGGGAGGCTACACCTTC.

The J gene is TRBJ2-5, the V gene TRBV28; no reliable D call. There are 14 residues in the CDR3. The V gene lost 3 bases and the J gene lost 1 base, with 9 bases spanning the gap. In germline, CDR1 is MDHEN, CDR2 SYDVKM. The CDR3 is CASSFTLGQETQYF. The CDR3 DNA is TGTGCCAGCAGTTTCACCTTAGGCCAAGAGACCCAGTACTTC.

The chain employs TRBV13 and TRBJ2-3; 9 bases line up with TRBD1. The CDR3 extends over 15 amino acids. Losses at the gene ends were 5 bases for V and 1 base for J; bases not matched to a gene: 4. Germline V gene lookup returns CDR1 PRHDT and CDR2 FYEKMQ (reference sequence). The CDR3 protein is CASSPRTGGTDTQYF. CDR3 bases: TGTGCCAGCAGCCCCAGGACAGGGGGCACAGATACGCAGTATTTT.

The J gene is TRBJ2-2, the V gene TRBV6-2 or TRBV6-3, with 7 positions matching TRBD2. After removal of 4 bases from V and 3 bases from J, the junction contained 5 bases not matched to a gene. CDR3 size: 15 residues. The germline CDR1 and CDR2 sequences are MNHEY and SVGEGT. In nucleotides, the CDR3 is TGTGCCAGCAGTTCCCTGGGGGGGTACACCGGGGAGCTGTTTTTT. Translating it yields CASSSLGGYTGELFF.

CDR3 region: CASSLPGHLNTGELFF. Here the CDR3 DNA reads TGTGCCAGCAGCTTACCTGGACACCTAAACACCGGGGAGCTGTTTTTT. The chain combines TRBV7-9 with TRBJ2-2; a possible D gene is TRBD1 (5 bases). The CDR3 totals 16 residues. V was pared by 2 bases and J by 2 bases, with 12 bases between. Germline CDR1 reads SEHNR; CDR2 reads FQNEAQ (reference sequence).

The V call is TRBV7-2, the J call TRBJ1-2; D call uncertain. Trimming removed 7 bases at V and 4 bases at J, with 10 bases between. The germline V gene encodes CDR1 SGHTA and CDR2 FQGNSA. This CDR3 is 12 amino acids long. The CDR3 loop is CASTRNSYGYTF. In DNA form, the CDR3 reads TGTGCCAGCACGCGGAATTCCTATGGCTACACCTTC.

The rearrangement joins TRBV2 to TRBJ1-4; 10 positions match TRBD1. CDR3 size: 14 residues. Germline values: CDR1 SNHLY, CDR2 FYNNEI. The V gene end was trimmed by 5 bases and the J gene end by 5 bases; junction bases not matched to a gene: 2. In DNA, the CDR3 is TGTGCCAGCAGTCGGGACAGGGGAAATGAAAAACTGTTTTTT. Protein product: CASSRDRGNEKLFF.

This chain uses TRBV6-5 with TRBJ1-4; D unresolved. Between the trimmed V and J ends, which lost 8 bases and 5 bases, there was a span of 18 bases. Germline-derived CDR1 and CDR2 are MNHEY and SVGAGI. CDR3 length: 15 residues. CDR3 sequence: CASSFGPPPNEKLFF. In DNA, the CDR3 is TGTGCCAGCTCTTTCGGGCCACCCCCAAATGAAAAACTGTTTTTT.

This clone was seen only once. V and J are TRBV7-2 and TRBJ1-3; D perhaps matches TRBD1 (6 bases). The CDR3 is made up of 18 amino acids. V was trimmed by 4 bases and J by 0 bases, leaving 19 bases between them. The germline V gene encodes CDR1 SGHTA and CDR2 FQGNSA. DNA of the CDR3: TGTGCCAGCAGCTCTTCGGTCAGACAGGCGTACTCTGGAAACACCATATATTTT. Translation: CASSSSVRQAYSGNTIYF.

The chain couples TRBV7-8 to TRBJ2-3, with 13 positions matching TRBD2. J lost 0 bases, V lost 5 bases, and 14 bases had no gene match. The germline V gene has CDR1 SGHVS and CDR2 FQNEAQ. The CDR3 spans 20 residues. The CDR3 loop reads CASSPKLGTSGDLSTDTQYF. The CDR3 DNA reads TGTGCCAGCAGCCCCAAATTAGGGACTAGCGGGGATTTAAGCACAGATACGCAGTATTTT.

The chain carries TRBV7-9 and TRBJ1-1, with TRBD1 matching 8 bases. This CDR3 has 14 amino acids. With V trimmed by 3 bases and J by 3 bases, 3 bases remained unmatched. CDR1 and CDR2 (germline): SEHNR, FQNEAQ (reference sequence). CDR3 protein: CASSFDRGDTEAFF. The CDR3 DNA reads TGTGCCAGCAGCTTCGACAGGGGAGACACTGAAGCTTTCTTT.

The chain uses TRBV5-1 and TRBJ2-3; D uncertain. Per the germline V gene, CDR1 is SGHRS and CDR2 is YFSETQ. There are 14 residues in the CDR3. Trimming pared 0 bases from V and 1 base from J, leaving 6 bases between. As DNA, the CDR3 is TGCGCCAGCAGCTTGGAAACAGGCACAGATACGCAGTATTTT. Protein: CASSLETGTDTQYF.

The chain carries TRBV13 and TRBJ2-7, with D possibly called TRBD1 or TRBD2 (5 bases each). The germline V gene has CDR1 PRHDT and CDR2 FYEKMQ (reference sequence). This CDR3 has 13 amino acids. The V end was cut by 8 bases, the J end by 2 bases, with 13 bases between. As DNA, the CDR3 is TGTGCCAGCTCGGGACCGACTACCTACGAGCAGTACTTC. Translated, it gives CASSGPTTYEQYF.

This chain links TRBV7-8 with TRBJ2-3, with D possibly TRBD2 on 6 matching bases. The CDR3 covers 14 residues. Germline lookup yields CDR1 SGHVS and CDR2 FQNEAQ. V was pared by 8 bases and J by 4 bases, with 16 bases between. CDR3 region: CASGGLAYSDTQYF. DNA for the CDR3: TGTGCCAGCGGGGGGTTGGCCTATTCAGATACGCAGTATTTT.